This T cell receptor (beta chain) comes out of a study of T-cell memory formation after mild COVID-19. Study information: TCR clusters were mostly confined to one donor each.

TCRdb itself ran the 5' RACE reads through MiXCR, one entry per CDR3 protein. The repertoire holds about 470,000 distinct CDR3 sequences, with roughly 23% as singletons. The CDR3 consists of 13 residues. Trimming took 8 bases from V and 2 from J; bases not matched to a gene: 4. The V gene's germline CDR1 is MNHEY and CDR2 SMNVEV (reference sequence). Overall study findings and caveats: Clones that contracted clustered mainly in CM and EM if CD4+ and in EMRA if CD8+.

Concerning this clonotype: Its antigen is still unknown.

What was sequenced was PBMCs or a T cell subset sorted from them (not recorded which). The TCR originated in an adult woman who had mild COVID-19 (a few samples of this study predate the infection). Cell type and time point are not known. The chain uses TRBV27 and TRBJ2-7; 9 bases are shared with TRBD1. The CDR3 region is CASGDRVTYEQYF. In nucleotides, the CDR3 is TGTGCCAGCGGGGACAGGGTAACCTACGAGCAGTACTTC.